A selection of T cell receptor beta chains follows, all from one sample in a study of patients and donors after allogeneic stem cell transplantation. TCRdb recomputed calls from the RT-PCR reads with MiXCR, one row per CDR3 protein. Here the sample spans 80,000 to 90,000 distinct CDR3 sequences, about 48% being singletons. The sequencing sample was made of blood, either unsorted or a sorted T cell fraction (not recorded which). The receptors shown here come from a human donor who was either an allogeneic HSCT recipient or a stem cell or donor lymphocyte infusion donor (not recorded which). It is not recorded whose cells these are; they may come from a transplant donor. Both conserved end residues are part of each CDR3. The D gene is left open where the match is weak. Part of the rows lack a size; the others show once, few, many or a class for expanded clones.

CDR3 DNA: TGTGCCAGCAGCGAAGGACTAGCGGGCATCTGGAGGAACATTCAGTACTTC
CDR3 protein: CASSEGLAGIWRNIQYF
D gene: TRBD2
clone size: once
J gene: TRBJ2-4
V gene: TRBV9

CDR3 DNA: TGTGCCAGCAGTGTTGGGACTGCGAAGTGGGAGCTGTTTTTT
CDR3 protein: CASSVGTAKWELFF
D gene: -
clone size: -
J gene: TRBJ2-2
V gene: TRBV6-1

CDR3 DNA: TGCAGTGCTCAGAGGTGGGGGAGCACTGAAGCTTTCTTT
CDR3 protein: CSAQRWGSTEAFF
D gene: -
clone size: -
J gene: TRBJ1-1
V gene: TRBV20-1

CDR3 DNA: TGTGCCAGCAGTAGCCCTCCGAGACGTGAAGCTTTCTTT
CDR3 protein: CASSSPPRREAFF
D gene: -
clone size: -
J gene: TRBJ1-1
V gene: TRBV6-2/TRBV6-3

CDR3 DNA: TGTGCCAGCAGCATAAGGCGGAGAGCAGATACGCAGTATTTT
CDR3 protein: CASSIRRRADTQYF
D gene: -
clone size: -
J gene: TRBJ2-3
V gene: TRBV12-3/TRBV12-4

CDR3 DNA: TGTGCCAGCTCACCACAAGAGGCCGGAAACTATGGCTACACCTTC
CDR3 protein: CASSPQEAGNYGYTF
D gene: -
clone size: few
J gene: TRBJ1-2
V gene: TRBV18

CDR3 DNA: TGTGCTAGTGGTTTGGTGCGAGGACGGCCTAATTCACCCCTCCACTTT
CDR3 protein: CASGLVRGRPNSPLHF
D gene: -
clone size: once
J gene: TRBJ1-6
V gene: TRBV12-5

CDR3 DNA: TGCGCCAGCAGCCAAGATCGAGGGGGAGGTGGTGGCTACACCTTC
CDR3 protein: CASSQDRGGGGGYTF
D gene: -
clone size: few
J gene: TRBJ1-2
V gene: TRBV4-3

CDR3 DNA: TGCAGTGCTAGAGCATCCGGGACAGGGTACTATGGCTACACCTTC
CDR3 protein: CSARASGTGYYGYTF
D gene: TRBD1
clone size: -
J gene: TRBJ1-2
V gene: TRBV20-1

CDR3 DNA: TGTGCCAGCAGTTTCCCCCGCCGGGAGCTGTTTTTT
CDR3 protein: CASSFPRRELFF
D gene: -
clone size: -
J gene: TRBJ2-2
V gene: TRBV12-3/TRBV12-4

CDR3 DNA: TGTGCCAGCAGCTTAGCGGCCGGGGGTTTGCGCAATCAGCCCCAGCATTTT
CDR3 protein: CASSLAAGGLRNQPQHF
D gene: -
clone size: -
J gene: TRBJ1-5
V gene: TRBV7-8

CDR3 DNA: TGCAGCGTAGGGTCTCCGGACACTGAAGCTTTCTTT
CDR3 protein: CSVGSPDTEAFF
D gene: -
clone size: -
J gene: TRBJ1-1
V gene: TRBV20-1

CDR3 DNA: TGTGCCAGCAGTTTATCAGGTGGAAATGGCTACACCTTC
CDR3 protein: CASSLSGGNGYTF
D gene: -
clone size: few
J gene: TRBJ1-2
V gene: TRBV27

CDR3 DNA: TGTGCCAGCAGTTACTCGATTGTCAACACTGAAGCTTTCTTT
CDR3 protein: CASSYSIVNTEAFF
D gene: -
clone size: -
J gene: TRBJ1-1
V gene: TRBV6-5

CDR3 DNA: TGTGCCATCAGTGCACTAGCGGGAGACCCCGGGGAGCTGTTTTTT
CDR3 protein: CAISALAGDPGELFF
D gene: TRBD2
clone size: -
J gene: TRBJ2-2
V gene: TRBV10-3

CDR3 DNA: TGTGCCAGCAGCCCCCCCCAGGTGGGGGCATCAGATACGCAGTATTTT
CDR3 protein: CASSPPQVGASDTQYF
D gene: -
clone size: -
J gene: TRBJ2-3
V gene: TRBV11-2

CDR3 DNA: TGTGCCAGCAGCCCCGGACAGGGGCCTAATTCACCCCTCCACTTT
CDR3 protein: CASSPGQGPNSPLHF
D gene: TRBD1
clone size: -
J gene: TRBJ1-6
V gene: TRBV7-9

CDR3 DNA: TGTGCCAGCAGGGCGGGGACTACGTGGCCTGAAGCTTTCTTT
CDR3 protein: CASRAGTTWPEAFF
D gene: -
clone size: few
J gene: TRBJ1-1
V gene: TRBV6-5

CDR3 DNA: TGCGCCAGCAGCCAAGAGTGGAAACAACGAGTTGGAAACACCATATATTTT
CDR3 protein: CASSQEWKQRVGNTIYF
D gene: -
clone size: -
J gene: TRBJ1-3
V gene: TRBV4-3

CDR3 DNA: TGTGCCAGCAGCCCCGTTCGGTTCAGCAATCAGCCCCAGCATTTT
CDR3 protein: CASSPVRFSNQPQHF
D gene: -
clone size: -
J gene: TRBJ1-5
V gene: TRBV6-5

CDR3 DNA: TGTGCCAGCATCGGGGGGAACACTGAAGCTTTCTTT
CDR3 protein: CASIGGNTEAFF
D gene: -
clone size: few
J gene: TRBJ1-1
V gene: TRBV25-1

CDR3 DNA: TGCGCCAGCAGCCATACCAGGGACTCTGGGGCCAACGTCCTGACTTTC
CDR3 protein: CASSHTRDSGANVLTF
D gene: -
clone size: -
J gene: TRBJ2-6
V gene: TRBV4-3

CDR3 DNA: TGTGCCATCAGTGTCGGGACAGGGGGCTCTGAAGCTTTCTTT
CDR3 protein: CAISVGTGGSEAFF
D gene: TRBD1
clone size: -
J gene: TRBJ1-1
V gene: TRBV10-3

CDR3 DNA: TGTGCCAGCAGCCAAGAAGGGGGACGGAATAATTCACCCCTCCACTTT
CDR3 protein: CASSQEGGRNNSPLHF
D gene: -
clone size: -
J gene: TRBJ1-6
V gene: TRBV3-1

CDR3 DNA: TGTGCCAGCAGTTTAAGTGACCGAGGCGAGCAGTACTTC
CDR3 protein: CASSLSDRGEQYF
D gene: -
clone size: -
J gene: TRBJ2-7
V gene: TRBV28

CDR3 DNA: TGTGCCAGCCTTTTGAGGAGCACCATATATTTT
CDR3 protein: CASLLRSTIYF
D gene: -
clone size: few
J gene: TRBJ1-3
V gene: TRBV6-1

CDR3 DNA: TGCGCCAGCAGCGGAGTGGGGAACAGGAGGAGCACTGAAGCTTTCTTT
CDR3 protein: CASSGVGNRRSTEAFF
D gene: -
clone size: -
J gene: TRBJ1-1
V gene: TRBV4-3

CDR3 DNA: TGTGCCAGCAGCCTAACCGGGAGGGCGGTCGGCAATCAGCCCCAGCATTTT
CDR3 protein: CASSLTGRAVGNQPQHF
D gene: -
clone size: few
J gene: TRBJ1-5
V gene: TRBV6-5

CDR3 DNA: TGCAGTGCCGAGTTAAACAACCAAGAGACCCAGTACTTC
CDR3 protein: CSAELNNQETQYF
D gene: -
clone size: -
J gene: TRBJ2-5
V gene: TRBV20-1

CDR3 DNA: TGTGCCAGTAGTAACAGGAGAATTGTACCCTATGGCTACACCTTC
CDR3 protein: CASSNRRIVPYGYTF
D gene: -
clone size: -
J gene: TRBJ1-2
V gene: TRBV19

CDR3 DNA: TGCAGTGCTGCTCCCACGGGGGTTACAGGGACTGAAGCTTTCTTT
CDR3 protein: CSAAPTGVTGTEAFF
D gene: -
clone size: -
J gene: TRBJ1-1
V gene: TRBV20-1

CDR3 DNA: TGTGCCAGCGCCGGTGGGGGGTTTGGCTACACCTTC
CDR3 protein: CASAGGGFGYTF
D gene: -
clone size: few
J gene: TRBJ1-2
V gene: TRBV28

CDR3 DNA: TGCGCCAGCAACACGGGGGCAGGAGCCTACACCTTC
CDR3 protein: CASNTGAGAYTF
D gene: -
clone size: few
J gene: TRBJ1-2
V gene: TRBV5-1

CDR3 DNA: TGTGCCAGCAGCTCGGGGACAGGGGGCTTCGAGGAAGCTTTCTTT
CDR3 protein: CASSSGTGGFEEAFF
D gene: TRBD1
clone size: few
J gene: TRBJ1-1
V gene: TRBV7-9

CDR3 DNA: TGTGCCAGCAGTTTAACCAGTCAGCCCCAGCATTTT
CDR3 protein: CASSLTSQPQHF
D gene: -
clone size: once
J gene: TRBJ1-5
V gene: TRBV12-3/TRBV12-4

CDR3 DNA: TGTGCCAGCAGCTTAGCGAGACGAGGGGCAGATACGCAGTATTTT
CDR3 protein: CASSLARRGADTQYF
D gene: -
clone size: once
J gene: TRBJ2-3
V gene: TRBV7-9

CDR3 DNA: TGTGCCAGCAGCGCCCATACAGCCGGCGGCTATGGCTACACCTTC
CDR3 protein: CASSAHTAGGYGYTF
D gene: -
clone size: few
J gene: TRBJ1-2
V gene: TRBV25-1

CDR3 DNA: TGTGCCAGCAGCCGCGGGGGGACAGAAAACATTCAGTACTTC
CDR3 protein: CASSRGGTENIQYF
D gene: -
clone size: -
J gene: TRBJ2-4
V gene: TRBV14

CDR3 DNA: TGTGCCAGCAGTTTTACAGTTGAAGCTTTCTTT
CDR3 protein: CASSFTVEAFF
D gene: -
clone size: few
J gene: TRBJ1-1
V gene: TRBV2

CDR3 DNA: TGTGCCAGCAGTTCAGGGTCTTCCACTGAAGCTTTCTTT
CDR3 protein: CASSSGSSTEAFF
D gene: -
clone size: -
J gene: TRBJ1-1
V gene: TRBV28

CDR3 DNA: TGCGCCAGCGGTCATAGCGGGGGGATGTACCAAGAGACCCAGTACTTC
CDR3 protein: CASGHSGGMYQETQYF
D gene: TRBD2
clone size: -
J gene: TRBJ2-5
V gene: TRBV5-1

CDR3 DNA: TGCGCCAGCAGCTTGGAAGGGGCTGGCAATCAGCCCCAGCATTTT
CDR3 protein: CASSLEGAGNQPQHF
D gene: -
clone size: -
J gene: TRBJ1-5
V gene: TRBV5-1

CDR3 DNA: TGTGCCAGCAGTTCTCAGGCACCGAACTATGGCTACACCTTC
CDR3 protein: CASSSQAPNYGYTF
D gene: -
clone size: -
J gene: TRBJ1-2
V gene: TRBV27

CDR3 DNA: TGCAGTGCTAGAGATGACAGAAACTATGGCTACACCTTC
CDR3 protein: CSARDDRNYGYTF
D gene: -
clone size: -
J gene: TRBJ1-2
V gene: TRBV20-1

CDR3 DNA: TGCAGTGCTAGAGGGGTTGCAACTAATGAAAAACTGTTTTTT
CDR3 protein: CSARGVATNEKLFF
D gene: -
clone size: -
J gene: TRBJ1-4
V gene: TRBV20-1

CDR3 DNA: TGCGCCAGCAGCCATAAGGACAGGCTAAATGAAAAACTGTTTTTT
CDR3 protein: CASSHKDRLNEKLFF
D gene: TRBD1
clone size: few
J gene: TRBJ1-4
V gene: TRBV4-1

CDR3 DNA: TGTGCCAGCAGGAATGAAAAACTGTTTTTT
CDR3 protein: CASRNEKLFF
D gene: -
clone size: -
J gene: TRBJ1-4
V gene: TRBV28

CDR3 DNA: TGCAGTGCTAGAGGCTACCCAGGGGACTATGGCTACACCTTC
CDR3 protein: CSARGYPGDYGYTF
D gene: -
clone size: few
J gene: TRBJ1-2
V gene: TRBV20-1

CDR3 DNA: TGTGCCAGCAGTTTCCCCTTCAGGTATGCTTTCTTT
CDR3 protein: CASSFPFRYAFF
D gene: -
clone size: -
J gene: TRBJ1-1
V gene: TRBV28

CDR3 DNA: TGTGCCAGCAGCCTAACAGGGGCCCCTGAAGCTTTCTTT
CDR3 protein: CASSLTGAPEAFF
D gene: TRBD1
clone size: few
J gene: TRBJ1-1
V gene: TRBV12-3/TRBV12-4

CDR3 DNA: TGTGCCAGCAGCTGGAGTGGGGCTGGAAACACCATATATTTT
CDR3 protein: CASSWSGAGNTIYF
D gene: -
clone size: -
J gene: TRBJ1-3
V gene: TRBV7-2

CDR3 DNA: TGTGCCAGCAGCCAAAGGGCGGGGAGCTCCTATAATTCACCCCTCCACTTT
CDR3 protein: CASSQRAGSSYNSPLHF
D gene: -
clone size: -
J gene: TRBJ1-6
V gene: TRBV3-1

CDR3 DNA: TGCGCCAGCAGCCGGGTACCCGGGACAGGAGGCTACACCTTC
CDR3 protein: CASSRVPGTGGYTF
D gene: TRBD1
clone size: -
J gene: TRBJ1-2
V gene: TRBV4-1

CDR3 DNA: TGTGCCAGCAGAGACAGGGGGCTCGGCTACACCTTC
CDR3 protein: CASRDRGLGYTF
D gene: TRBD1
clone size: few
J gene: TRBJ1-2
V gene: TRBV27

CDR3 DNA: TGTGCCAGCAGCCAAGAGTTCCAGCACCGCTTC
CDR3 protein: CASSQEFQHRF
D gene: -
clone size: -
J gene: TRBJ1-2
V gene: TRBV3-1

CDR3 DNA: TGCGCCAGCAAAAACGGACCGGCTAACTATGGCTACACCTTC
CDR3 protein: CASKNGPANYGYTF
D gene: -
clone size: -
J gene: TRBJ1-2
V gene: TRBV5-1